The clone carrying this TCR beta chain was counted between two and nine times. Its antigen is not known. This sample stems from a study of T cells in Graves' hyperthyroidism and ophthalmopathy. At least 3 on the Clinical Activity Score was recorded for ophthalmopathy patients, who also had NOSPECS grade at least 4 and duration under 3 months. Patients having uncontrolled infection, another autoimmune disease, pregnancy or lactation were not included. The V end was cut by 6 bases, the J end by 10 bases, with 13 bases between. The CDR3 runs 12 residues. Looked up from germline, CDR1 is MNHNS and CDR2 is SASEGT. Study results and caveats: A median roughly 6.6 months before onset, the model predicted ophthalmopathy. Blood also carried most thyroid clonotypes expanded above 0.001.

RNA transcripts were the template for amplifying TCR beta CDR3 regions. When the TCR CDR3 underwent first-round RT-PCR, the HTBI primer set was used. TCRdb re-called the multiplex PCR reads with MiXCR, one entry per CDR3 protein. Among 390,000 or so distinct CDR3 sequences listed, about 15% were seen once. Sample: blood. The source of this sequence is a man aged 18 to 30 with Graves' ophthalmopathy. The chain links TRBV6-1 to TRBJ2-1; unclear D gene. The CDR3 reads CASRRDLAEQFF. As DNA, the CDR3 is TGTGCCAGCAGGAGAGATCTGGCGGAGCAGTTCTTC.